One T cell receptor (beta chain) is described in this entry. What it binds is not known. This sample was included in a study of shared clonotypes between healthy human individuals. Memory CD4+ cells were the fraction left after CD45RA+ naive selection. After removal of 5 bases from V and 3 bases from J, the junction contained 8 bases not matched to a gene. Germline assignment: CDR1 SEHNR and CDR2 FQNEAQ (reference sequence). The CDR3 is made up of 15 amino acids. Per the study methods: ImmunoSEQ gave junction-only sequences without quality scores, so filtering differed. Method: immunoSEQ multiplex PCR; TCRdb's copy keeps in-frame clones and lacks some. That table is the source of V, J and clone size, and D and trimming were worked out from the DNA. The sample consists of 950,000 to 1,100,000 clones, about 74% of them appearing once. General study points: Against clonotypes common to all four donors, non-shared ones had lower generation probabilities.

This sequence originates from a man aged 18-30 years in good health. Sequencing was performed on memory CD4+ T cells sorted from blood. The sample's subset: CD45RA-negative fraction. This chain uses TRBV7-9 with TRBJ2-3; 7 nucleotides align to TRBD2. In DNA form, the CDR3 reads TGTGCCAGCAGCGCCCCGTTGGGGGGGACAGATACGCAGTATTTT. Its translation is CASSAPLGGTDTQYF.